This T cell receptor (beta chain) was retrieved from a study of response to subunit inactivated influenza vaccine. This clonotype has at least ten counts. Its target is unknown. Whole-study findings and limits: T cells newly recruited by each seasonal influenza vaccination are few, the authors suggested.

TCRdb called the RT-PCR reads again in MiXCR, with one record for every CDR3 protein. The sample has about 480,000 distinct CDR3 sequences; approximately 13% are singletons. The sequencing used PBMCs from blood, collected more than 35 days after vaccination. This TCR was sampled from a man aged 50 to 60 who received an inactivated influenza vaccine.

In DNA form, the CDR3 reads TGTGCCAGCAGCTTGGTCCCAGCGGGGGGTTCCTCCTACGAGCAGTACTTC. Amino acids: CASSLVPAGGSSYEQYF. The chain couples TRBV5-5 to TRBJ2-7; 9 positions match TRBD2. Germline values: CDR1 SGHKS, CDR2 YYEKEE (reference sequence). Trimming at V came to 0 bases and at J to 0 bases, leaving 7 bases not matched to a gene. The CDR3 has 17 amino acids.